Below, 9 T cell receptor beta chains from the same sample are listed, as sequenced in a study of technical replicates of blood from four donors. The repertoire was sequenced with immunoSEQ multiplex PCR; TCRdb's copy has only in-frame clones and lacks some. The sample lists about 81,000 clones, 75% to 85% occurring once. The sequenced sample was PBMCs. The receptor set was obtained from a human donor in good health. Some clones in this sample may be carry-over from other donors' samples.

The chain uses TRBV6-6 and TRBJ2-1; tentative D call: TRBD2 (5 bases). Trimming took 4 bases from V and 5 from J, leaving 15 bases between them. CDR1 is MNHNY, CDR2 SVGAGI, per germline (reference sequence). CDR3 length equals 15 residues. CDR3 in DNA: TGTGCCAGCAGTTTAGGACTGGTCGGGGACAATGAGCAGTTCTTC. Protein sequence: CASSLGLVGDNEQFF.

This chain uses TRBV6-1 with TRBJ1-2; D not resolved. This CDR3 comprises 12 residues. Germline CDR1 is MNHNS and CDR2 is SASEGT. Trimming cost V 10 bases and J 7 bases, with 16 bases left between them. Here the CDR3 DNA reads TGTGCCAACGGCGGGAGTCGAGGTGGCTACACCTTC. Translated, it gives CANGGSRGGYTF.

The chain couples TRBV4-1 to TRBJ2-4, with D unresolved. The CDR3 sequence is 16 residues long. Trimming left V 0 bases short and J 0 bases short, with 9 bases between. Germline V gives CDR1 MGHRA, CDR2 YSYEKL. CDR3 in amino acids: CASSQDQPGAKNIQYF. The CDR3 DNA follows: TGCGCCAGCAGCCAAGATCAACCGGGAGCCAAAAACATTCAGTACTTC.

The chain recombines TRBV5-6 with TRBJ2-5; TRBD2 might be the D (5 bases). V lost 5 bases and J 5 bases, leaving 13 bases between the germline ends. This CDR3 comprises 13 residues. Germline CDR1 and CDR2: SGHDT and YYEEEE. The CDR3 nucleotides read TGTGCCAGCAGTCCCCCGGGCGGGGAGACCCAGTACTTC. Encoded protein: CASSPPGGETQYF.

The CDR3 here is CASSFLKNPNYGYTF. The CDR3 DNA sequence: TGTGCCAGCAGCTTTCTAAAAAACCCTAACTATGGCTACACCTTC. V is TRBV7-9 and J is TRBJ1-2, with D uncertain. CDR3 length: 15 amino acids. Germline CDR1 reads SEHNR; CDR2 reads FQNEAQ (reference sequence). Trimming shortened V by 3 bases and J by 0 bases, and 11 bases separated the two germline ends.

This chain uses TRBV5-1 with TRBJ2-3, with 9 bases matching TRBD2. The CDR3 is 15 residues long. The V gene end was trimmed by 4 bases and the J gene end by 4 bases; junction bases not matched to a gene: 7. Germline CDR1 reads SGHRS; CDR2 reads YFSETQ. The CDR3, as DNA: TGCGCCAGCAGCCTTAGCGGGGGCGGTTCAGATACGCAGTATTTT. This gives the protein CASSLSGGGSDTQYF.

The sample holds a few counts of this clone. The chain employs TRBV5-1 and TRBJ2-7; TRBD1 matches at 7 bases. Germline-derived CDR1 and CDR2 are SGHRS and YFSETQ. Losses at the gene ends were 4 bases for V and 4 bases for J; bases not matched to a gene: 14. The CDR3 consists of 16 residues. CDR3 loop: CASSVVTGAGSYEQYF. The DNA for the CDR3 is TGCGCCAGCAGCGTCGTCACAGGGGCTGGGTCATACGAGCAGTACTTC. The full variable domain, with the rest looked up from reference TRBV5-1 and TRBJ2-7, is KAGVTQTPRYLIKTRGQQVTLSCSPISGHRSVSWYQQTPGQGLQFLFEYFSETQRNKGNFPGRFSGRQFSNSRSEMNVSTLELGDSALYLCASSVVTGAGSYEQYFGPGTRLTVT.

The chain couples TRBV7-8 to TRBJ2-3, with D tentatively TRBD2 (7 bases). CDR3 length: 15 residues. Trimming stripped 4 bases from V and 2 bases from J, with 13 bases between. CDR1 SGHVS and CDR2 FQNEAQ come from the germline V gene. The CDR3 loop reads CASSSGGPDTDTQYF. In nucleotides, the CDR3 is TGTGCCAGCAGCTCCGGGGGGCCAGACACAGATACGCAGTATTTT.

The chain carries TRBV7-2 and TRBJ2-2, with D possibly being TRBD2 (6 bases). V lost 3 bases and J lost 2, with 10 bases in between. Germline values: CDR1 SGHTA, CDR2 FQGNSA. CDR3 size: 15 residues. For the CDR3, the DNA is TGTGCCAGCAGCTTTGGAGGGCTCAACACCGGGGAGCTGTTTTTT. This sequence encodes CASSFGGLNTGELFF.